Each of the 20 T cell receptor beta chains below was sequenced from the same sample in a study of T cell responses to AZD1222 COVID-19 vaccine. Sequenced by immunoSEQ multiplex PCR; TCRdb stores in-frame clones only, minus some. The table has around 97,000 clones, roughly 87% seen once. This material consisted of peripheral blood, taken on day 0 of AZD1222 vaccination. The receptors were sampled from an adult in good health.

This rearrangement joins TRBV5-6 to TRBJ1-4, with 8 bases matching TRBD1. Germline V gene data show CDR1 as SGHDT and CDR2 as YYEEEE. With V trimmed by 6 bases and J by 7 bases, 5 bases remained unmatched. This CDR3 region has 13 residues. CDR3 region: CASTSDRGEKLFF. The DNA for the CDR3 is TGTGCCAGCACCTCAGACAGGGGTGAAAAACTGTTTTTT.

The rearrangement joins TRBV21-1 to TRBJ2-5. TRBV21-1 counts as a pseudogene. This CDR3 has 9 residues. The CDR3 DNA sequence: TGTGCCAGCGTTGAGACCCAGTACTTC. This encodes CASVETQYF.

The V call is TRBV10-3, the J call TRBJ2-7; D not resolved. The CDR3 loop spans 14 amino acids. V lost 0 bases and J lost 3, with 9 bases in between. Germline V gene sequence: CDR1 ENHRY, CDR2 SYGVKD. The DNA of the CDR3 is TGTGCCATCAGTGAGTCCGCGTCTAACTACGAGCAGTACTTC. This translates into CAISESASNYEQYF.

The chain recombines TRBV6-5 with TRBJ1-1; D is unclear. CDR3 length: 14 amino acids. The V end lost 6 bases, the J end lost 1 base, and 12 bases lay between the germline ends. The germline V gene has CDR1 MNHEY and CDR2 SVGAGI. Here the CDR3 reads CASSMAAENTEAFF. The CDR3 DNA follows: TGTGCCAGCAGCATGGCGGCAGAGAACACTGAAGCTTTCTTT.

The chain recombines TRBV30 with TRBJ1-1; 7 bases fit TRBD1. The CDR3 contains 14 residues. Germline values: CDR1 GTSNPN, CDR2 SVGIG (reference sequence). V gave up 3 bases and J gave up 1 base; unmatched junction bases: 5. The CDR3 region is CAWSLTGWNTEAFF. CDR3 DNA: TGTGCCTGGAGCTTGACAGGGTGGAACACTGAAGCTTTCTTT.

V and J are TRBV5-1 and TRBJ1-2, with a weak D call TRBD1 (6 bases). Germline loops: CDR1 SGHRS, CDR2 YFSETQ. V gave up 4 bases and J gave up 9 bases, with 16 bases separating them. The CDR3 consists of 13 residues. CDR3 sequence: CASSPTQGRRYTF. The DNA for the CDR3 is TGCGCCAGCAGCCCAACACAGGGAAGGCGCTACACCTTC.

The chain uses TRBV30 and TRBJ1-6, with D unresolved. The CDR3 length is 11 residues. CDR1 is GTSNPN and CDR2 is SVGIG in the germline V gene (reference sequence). V lost 2 bases and J lost 8, with 4 bases in between. The CDR3 reads CAWSLYSPLHF. In DNA, the CDR3 is TGTGCCTGGAGTCTTTATTCACCCCTCCACTTT.

This clone was detected once. This chain uses TRBV29-1 with TRBJ1-1; unclear D gene. This CDR3 region has 15 residues. Trimming stripped 4 bases from V and 5 bases from J, with 20 bases between. CDR1 and CDR2 from the germline V gene are SQVTM and ANQGSEA. The CDR3 DNA is TGCAGCGTTGCTGGTGTCAACCTCAGAAAAACTGAAGCTTTCTTT. Protein product: CSVAGVNLRKTEAFF.

V is TRBV9 and J is TRBJ2-1; no definite D call. Germline V lookup: CDR1 SGDLS, CDR2 YYNGEE. V was trimmed by 4 bases and J by 0 bases, leaving 14 bases between them. This CDR3 spans 16 amino acids. The CDR3, as DNA: TGTGCCAGCAGCCCCTGGGGTGGAAGCTCCTACAATGAGCAGTTCTTC. This sequence encodes CASSPWGGSSYNEQFF.

The V gene is TRBV23-1, the J gene TRBJ1-1, with D uncertain. TRBV23-1 counts as an open reading frame of uncertain function. The germline V and J ends were trimmed by 6 bases and 5 bases, with 7 bases remaining between them. CDR3 size: 11 residues. DNA for the CDR3: TGCGCCAGCAGAACGATTACTGAAGCTTTCTTT. This codes for CASRTITEAFF.

The chain recombines TRBV6-5 with TRBJ2-6; a possible D gene is TRBD2 (5 bases). The CDR3 loop spans 15 amino acids. The V end lost 6 bases, the J end lost 11 bases, and 20 bases lay between the germline ends. The germline V gene has CDR1 MNHEY and CDR2 SVGAGI. The CDR3 sequence: CASSDGERLVHVLTF. CDR3 DNA: TGTGCCAGCAGCGACGGGGAGCGTTTAGTTCACGTCCTGACTTTC.

The chain recombines TRBV5-6 with TRBJ2-7; D may be TRBD1 (6 bases). This CDR3 comprises 15 residues. The germline CDR1 and CDR2 sequences are SGHDT and YYEEEE. Trimming took off 2 bases at V and 1 base at J, with 13 bases between the two ends. CDR3 sequence reads: CASSFAWGPSYEQYF. For the CDR3, the DNA is TGTGCCAGCAGCTTTGCGTGGGGGCCTTCCTACGAGCAGTACTTC.

This chain connects TRBV7-3 to TRBJ2-2; perhaps D is TRBD1 or TRBD2 (6 bases each). The CDR3 loop spans 16 amino acids. Germline CDR1 SGHTA, CDR2 FQGTGA. V dropped 2 bases and J dropped 6 bases, with 16 bases sitting between them. CDR3 region: CASSLFGGTFPGELFF. The CDR3 bases are TGTGCCAGCAGCTTATTTGGGGGGACATTCCCCGGGGAGCTGTTTTTT. The full variable domain, its missing parts supplied by reference TRBV7-3 and TRBJ2-2, is GAGVSQTPSNKVTEKGKYVELRCDPISGHTALYWYRQSLGQGPEFLIYFQGTGAADDSGLPNDRFFAVRPEGSVSTLKIQRTERGDSAVYLCASSLFGGTFPGELFFGEGSRLTVL.

This clone has just a few counts. The J gene is TRBJ1-1, the V gene TRBV9; the D is unclear. Germline CDR1 reads SGDLS; CDR2 reads YYNGEE. The V end lost 4 bases, the J end lost 3 bases, and 10 bases lay between the germline ends. This CDR3 has 13 residues. The CDR3 reads CASSFSKDTEAFF. DNA of the CDR3: TGTGCCAGCAGCTTTAGCAAGGACACTGAAGCTTTCTTT.

The J gene is TRBJ1-2, the V gene TRBV5-8; D gene unclear. V gave up 4 bases and J gave up 4 bases, with 17 bases separating them. Germline V CDR1 and CDR2: SGHTS, YDEGEE. CDR3 length: 15 amino acids. CDR3 sequence: CASSLQIGRAYGYTF. The CDR3 DNA follows: TGTGCCAGCAGCCTTCAAATCGGGAGAGCCTATGGCTACACCTTC.

The CDR3 DNA sequence: TGTGCCAGCAGCACTCGGGACAGACCGTTTTATGGCTACACCTTC. Translation gives CASSTRDRPFYGYTF. The J gene is TRBJ1-2, the V gene TRBV7-6, with 7 nucleotides matching TRBD1. The CDR3 has 15 amino acids. Germline V gene lookup returns CDR1 SGHVS and CDR2 FNYEAQ. Trimming removed 5 bases from V and 5 bases from J; junction bases left unmatched: 11. Full variable domain (remainder filled in from reference TRBV7-6 and TRBJ1-2): GAGVSQSPRYKVTKRGQDVALRCDPISGHVSLYWYRQALGQGPEFLTYFNYEAQQDKSGLPNDRFSAERPEGSISTLTIQRTEQRDSAMYRCASSTRDRPFYGYTFGSGTRLTVV.

J is TRBJ2-7 and V is TRBV30, with D unclear. CDR1 GTSNPN and CDR2 SVGIG come from the germline V gene (reference sequence). The CDR3 is 15 residues long. Trimming removed 2 bases from V and 0 bases from J, with 14 bases in between. DNA of the CDR3: TGTGCCTGGAGTCATAATCTTGGCAGCTCCTACGAGCAGTACTTC. Translating gives CAWSHNLGSSYEQYF.

The CDR3 spells CASSLKGINEKLFF. The CDR3 DNA reads as TGTGCCAGCAGCTTAAAGGGTATTAATGAAAAACTGTTTTTT. V usage is TRBV7-6 and J usage is TRBJ1-4; no clear D gene. The CDR3 has 14 amino acids. CDR1 and CDR2 (germline): SGHVS, FNYEAQ. V lost 2 bases, J lost 4 bases, and 8 bases lay in between.

This chain uses TRBV5-5 with TRBJ2-7; D not resolved. Germline assignment: CDR1 SGHKS and CDR2 YYEKEE (reference sequence). V was trimmed by 2 bases and J by 3 bases, leaving 15 bases between them. CDR3 length: 15 residues. The CDR3 sequence is CASSLGSGSFYEQYF. Here the CDR3 DNA reads TGTGCCAGCAGCTTAGGCTCAGGTTCCTTCTACGAGCAGTACTTC.

This chain joins TRBV5-1 and TRBJ2-7, with 8 nucleotides matching TRBD1. CDR1 and CDR2 (germline): SGHRS, YFSETQ. The trim removed 3 bases at V and 2 bases at J, leaving 4 bases unmatched. The CDR3 runs 14 residues. CDR3 coding DNA: TGCGCCAGCAGCTCCGGGACAGGCCCCTACGAGCAGTACTTC. This codes for CASSSGTGPYEQYF.